Described below is a single T cell receptor (beta chain) sequence and its context. This entry comes from a study of blood T cell repertoires in COVID-19. Overall study: Nucleic acid was either cDNA or gDNA, and it came from T cells, B-cell-depleted T cells, or PBMCs.

Cohorts were assigned according to the clinical history that participants reported. Only in-frame clones appear in the TCRdb table, and some are missing; sequencing was by immunoSEQ multiplex PCR. Among approximately 200,000 clones listed, approximately 89% were seen once. CDR3 length: 16 residues. V lost 4 bases to trimming and J lost 2 bases, with 16 bases between them. The germline V gene encodes CDR1 SNHLY and CDR2 FYNNEI. The sequence was obtained from a woman in her forties with acute COVID-19. The chain carries TRBV2 and TRBJ2-3; D unclear. Sequenced material: PBMCs or T cells enriched from blood (not recorded which). Here the CDR3 DNA reads TGTGCCAGCAGTGTGAGTGGGCAGTTCCTCACAGATACGCAGTATTTT. It codes for CASSVSGQFLTDTQYF.